What follows is one TCR beta chain and its context. The target antigen is unknown. The record originates from a study of T-cell reconstitution after alpha-beta-depleted transplantation in children. With 7 bases removed from V and 2 bases from J, the gap between germline ends came to 15 bases. This CDR3 has 14 residues. Germline V CDR1 and CDR2: MNHNS, SASEGT. A library of TCRbeta sequences, prepared with unique molecular identifiers, was generated. TCRdb reprocessed the PCR reads via MiXCR and lists one record per CDR3 protein. The table includes roughly 120,000 distinct CDR3 sequences, around a tenth detected once. Study-level points and caveats: By about two months after transplant, alpha-beta T cells reportedly arose from several hundred graft clones that had expanded.

This TCR was recovered from a boy between 2 and 10 years old with acute lymphoblastic leukemia, due to receive a stem cell transplant. The specimen comprised PBMCs, sampled before TCRalphabeta/CD19-depleted stem cell transplant. The V and J genes are TRBV6-1 and TRBJ2-7; the D gene could be TRBD1 or TRBD2 (5 bases each). The CDR3 region has the DNA TGTGCCAGCATCCCGGGACGGGGAACCTACGAGCAGTACTTC. The encoded protein is CASIPGRGTYEQYF.